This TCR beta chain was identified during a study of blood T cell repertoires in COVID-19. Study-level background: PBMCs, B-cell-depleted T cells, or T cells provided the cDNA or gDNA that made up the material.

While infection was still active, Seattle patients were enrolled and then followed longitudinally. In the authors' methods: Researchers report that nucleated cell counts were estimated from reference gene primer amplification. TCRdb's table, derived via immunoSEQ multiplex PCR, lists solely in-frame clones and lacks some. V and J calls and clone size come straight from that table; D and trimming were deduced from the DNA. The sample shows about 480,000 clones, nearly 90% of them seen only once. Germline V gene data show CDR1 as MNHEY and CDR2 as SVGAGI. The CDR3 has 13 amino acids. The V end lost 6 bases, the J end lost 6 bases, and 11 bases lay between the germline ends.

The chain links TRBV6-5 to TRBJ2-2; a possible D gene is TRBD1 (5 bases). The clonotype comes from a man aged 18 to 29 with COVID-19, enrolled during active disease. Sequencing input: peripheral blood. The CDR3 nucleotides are TGTGCCAGCAGGGCAGGGAAGCCCGGGGAGCTGTTTTTT. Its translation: CASRAGKPGELFF.